This T cell receptor (beta chain) was recorded in a study of beta chain features in type 1 diabetes. Regarding the study as a whole: For Type 1 diabetes patients, all four CD4+ subsets carried TCRB CDR3s that were moderately but significantly shorter.

This clone has just a few counts. Its antigen is undetermined. Sequencing targeted expressed TCRB transcripts, as all isolated RNA had been reverse transcribed. The data were produced by immunoSEQ multiplex PCR, yet TCRdb's version contains in-frame clones alone and is incomplete. The sample has around 130,000 clones; roughly 10% are singletons. V was trimmed by 0 bases and J by 3 bases, leaving 10 bases between them. The CDR3 extends over 14 amino acids. Germline CDR1 reads SGHDT; CDR2 reads YYEEEE. The TCR originated in a man aged 25 to 45 with type 1 diabetes. The rearrangement links TRBV5-6 to TRBJ2-7; D is ambiguous. Material: central memory CD4+ T cells from blood. CDR3 bases: TGTGCCAGCAGCTTGGCAGGAATACTCTACGAGCAGTACTTC. This gives the protein CASSLAGILYEQYF.